These T cell receptor beta chains were read from a single sample in a study of shared clonotypes between healthy human individuals. Libraries were prepared by immunoSEQ multiplex PCR; TCRdb keeps only in-frame clonotypes and omits some of them. This table has 800,000 to 1,200,000 clones, about 80% appearing once. The sample taken for sequencing was memory CD4+ T cells from PBMCs. The source is a man between 18 and 29 years old in good health. Some clones in this sample may be carry-over from other donors' samples. Each CDR3 is given without its conserved first and last residue.

TRBV6-6	TRBJ1-4	ASSRAGEKLF
TRBV7-3	TRBJ2-3	ASSLQATDTQY
TRBV19	TRBJ2-3	ASTSGYGTDTQY
TRBV14	TRBJ2-5	ASSQVTSSYGETQY
TRBV5-1	TRBJ2-5	ASSGGAQETQY
TRBV5-4	TRBJ2-1	ASSLVRRNRFNEQF
TRBV15	TRBJ2-7	ATSRVGNEQY
TRBV29-1	TRBJ2-1	SYGSPFSYNEQF
TRBV7-3	TRBJ2-2	ASSLRANTGELF
TRBV4-2	TRBJ2-4	ASSQDRGLAKNIQY
TRBV27	TRBJ2-1	ASSLYRTSAYNEQF
TRBV28	TRBJ1-1	ASTNGGGLTNTEAF
TRBV28	TRBJ2-3	ASLDRALDTQY
TRBV28	TRBJ2-1	ASRRGLTYNEQF
TRBV5-1	TRBJ2-7	ASSPGTGENEQY
TRBV6-6	TRBJ2-7	ASRQPRGLAAYEQY
TRBV20-1	TRBJ2-7	SDHMFGEQY
TRBV10-3	TRBJ2-5	AISDLNGGETQY
TRBV5-4	TRBJ2-7	ASSLEVRGTEQY
TRBV4-2	TRBJ1-5	ASSQVPGRGREQPQH
TRBV19	TRBJ2-1	ASSIVQTSGNEQF
TRBV25-1	TRBJ2-5	ASSAHSGGRETQY
TRBV9	TRBJ2-1	ASSVGTSGAFSYNEQF
TRBV11-3	TRBJ1-1	ASSLSGAEAF
TRBV7-9	TRBJ2-1	ASSLGGGRIYNEQF
TRBV9	TRBJ2-1	ASSVATTYNEQF
TRBV27	TRBJ1-1	ARDRRIENTEAF
TRBV18	TRBJ1-4	ASSLQGGKLF
TRBV13	TRBJ2-3	ASSLSTDTQY
TRBV6-1	TRBJ1-3	ASTLGQGATIY
TRBV11-2	TRBJ1-3	ASSTPKGGGTGNTIY
TRBV7-9	TRBJ2-1	ASSPMTRGGNEQF
TRBV9	TRBJ1-4	ASSMTTGPNEKLF
TRBV15	TRBJ2-1	ATSRTRSYNEQF
TRBV9	TRBJ2-5	ASSVSGQETQY
TRBV2	TRBJ1-3	ASSEQVYSGNTIY
TRBV7-3	TRBJ2-7	ASSSPAQGAYEQY
TRBV7-2	TRBJ2-7	ASSLRYEQY
TRBV5-1	TRBJ2-7	ASSLGRQSYEQY
TRBV5-1	TRBJ1-1	ASSTVALGSTEAF
TRBV18	TRBJ2-5	ASSPPGQGSETQY
TRBV4-2	TRBJ2-1	ASSQGNLAGQYNEQF
TRBV19	TRBJ2-2	ATWASANTGELF
TRBV28	TRBJ2-1	ASSPRDSLGEQF
TRBV7-8	TRBJ2-1	ASSSQRAGGGNEQF
TRBV11-1	TRBJ2-1	ASSLSGWVNEQF
TRBV7-2	TRBJ1-1	ASSLGAANTEAF
TRBV7-3	TRBJ2-7	ASSLGGQFYEQY
TRBV5-4	TRBJ2-1	ASSAKYNEQF
TRBV2	TRBJ2-6	ASSDSSGANVLT
TRBV30	TRBJ2-5	AWSVPGFETQY
TRBV10-1	TRBJ2-1	ASSERRGLRNEQF
TRBV28	TRBJ2-2	AIVTLPGQGDRGGELF
TRBV21-1	TRBJ1-6	ASSTQDRNSPLH
TRBV30	TRBJ2-5	AWNGARQETQY
TRBV9	TRBJ2-5	ASSVATPGQGIQETQY
TRBV30	TRBJ2-2	AWSSIAGAATGELF
TRBV11-2	TRBJ2-2	ASSLLAGGAGELF
TRBV7-2	TRBJ2-3	ASSLDGRRADTQY
TRBV28	TRBJ1-1	ASSLIAGENTEAF